Listed below are T cell receptor beta chains from one sample, sequenced in a study of T cells in Graves' hyperthyroidism and ophthalmopathy. TCRdb fed the multiplex PCR reads into MiXCR, producing one record per CDR3 protein. The data hold about 510,000 distinct CDR3 sequences, with 14% observed a single time. Specimen: blood. These receptor sequences come from a middle-aged woman with Graves' hyperthyroidism. Each CDR3 is given with its conserved first and last residue. The order of the fields is clone size, J gene, D gene, V gene, CDR3 DNA, CDR3 protein. A D gene is named only where the DNA matches it firmly. Clone size is given for some rows only: seen once, a few or many times, or a class if the clone is expanded.

- | TRBJ2-5 | - | TRBV9 | TGTGCCAGCAGCGTAGTTTTTCAAGAGACCCAGTACTTC | CASSVVFQETQYF
few | TRBJ2-5 | TRBD1 | TRBV7-7 | TGTGCTAGCAGCTTATCGGGCCAGGGGGCAAGGGAGACCCAGTACTTC | CASSLSGQGARETQYF
many | TRBJ1-6 | - | TRBV7-2 | TGTGCCAGCAGCTTAATTGCGTTGGTGGCAGGGAATTCACCCCTCCACTTT | CASSLIALVAGNSPLHF
many | TRBJ2-7 | TRBD2 | TRBV12-3/TRBV12-4 | TGTGCCAGCACCCCCGGGACTACAAACCCCCCGCGACACTTC | CASTPGTTNPPRHF
many | TRBJ2-3 | TRBD2 | TRBV12-3/TRBV12-4 | TGTGCCAGCAGTCAGACTAGCGCTTTCACAGATACGCAGTATTTT | CASSQTSAFTDTQYF
few | TRBJ2-5 | - | TRBV28 | TGTGCCAGCAGTTTAAGACAGGTATACGAGACCCAGTACTTC | CASSLRQVYETQYF
many | TRBJ1-5 | - | TRBV28 | TGTGCCACCGACCTTAGGGGGAATCAGCCCCAGCATTTT | CATDLRGNQPQHF
many | TRBJ2-7 | TRBD2 | TRBV2 | TGTGCCAGCAGTGACTGGGAGCGGGAGGAGGCCTACGAGCAGTACTTC | CASSDWEREEAYEQYF
many | TRBJ2-6 | - | TRBV28 | TGTGCCAGCAGTGGGACTTCTCACTCTGGGGCCAACGTCCTGACTTTC | CASSGTSHSGANVLTF
few | TRBJ2-7 | - | TRBV5-1 | TGCGCCAGCAGGGACGGGAGAAAGGCCTACGAGCAGTACTTC | CASRDGRKAYEQYF
many | TRBJ2-7 | TRBD2 | TRBV7-2 | TGTGCCAGCAGCTCGCATTTACTAGCGGGAGATGTATACGAGCAGTACTTC | CASSSHLLAGDVYEQYF
- | TRBJ2-7 | TRBD1 | TRBV30 | TGTGCCTGTAACAGGGGAGCGTCCGTCTACGAGCAGTACTTC | CACNRGASVYEQYF
many | TRBJ2-1 | TRBD2 | TRBV29-1 | TGCAGCGTTGAATCTAGCGGTAATGAGCAGTTCTTC | CSVESSGNEQFF
many | TRBJ2-1 | - | TRBV7-3 | TGTGCCAGCAGCTTAGGCAATTATGAGCAGTTCTTC | CASSLGNYEQFF
many | TRBJ2-7 | - | TRBV27 | TGTGCCAGCCGACCCCAACCAGGGAACGAGCAGTACTTC | CASRPQPGNEQYF
- | TRBJ2-2 | TRBD2 | TRBV12-3/TRBV12-4 | TGTGCCACCGGGACTAGCGGGAAGGGGGAGCTGTTTTTT | CATGTSGKGELFF
many | TRBJ1-2 | - | TRBV20-1 | TGCAGTGCTCCCGCCCAAACAGGGCACTATGGCTACACCTTC | CSAPAQTGHYGYTF
many | TRBJ2-7 | TRBD2 | TRBV2 | TGTGCCAGCAGAGATGGGGGGGACTACGAGCAGTACTTC | CASRDGGDYEQYF
- | TRBJ2-1 | - | TRBV9 | TGTGCCAGCAGCGCGCCGCGAGATGAGCAGTTCTTC | CASSAPRDEQFF
- | TRBJ1-3 | - | TRBV4-1 | TGCGCCAGCAGCCAACCAGTGAGCTCTGGAAACACCATATATTTT | CASSQPVSSGNTIYF